This TCR beta chain was profiled in a study of blood T cell repertoires in COVID-19. The protocol was immunoSEQ multiplex PCR, while the TCRdb copy is restricted to in-frame clones and leaves out a portion. The sample lists about 200,000 clones, 80% to 90% seen once, with approximately 11% in the top ten. The trim removed 4 bases at V and 4 bases at J, leaving 8 bases unmatched. Per germline, CDR1 LGHDT and CDR2 YNNKEL (reference sequence). This CDR3 has 15 amino acids. Sequenced sample: peripheral blood. The sequence came from a human donor with active or convalescent COVID-19. The donor label of this sample is uncertain. The V gene is TRBV3-1 (or the pseudogene TRBV3-2), the J gene TRBJ2-5; TRBD2 matches 8 bases. The CDR3 region has the DNA TGTGCCAGCAGCCCCCGTGGAGCGGGAGTAGAGACCCAGTACTTC. It translates to CASSPRGAGVETQYF.